These 6 T cell receptor beta chains were all obtained from the same sample, sequenced in a study of T cell responses to AZD1222 COVID-19 vaccine. Profiling relied on immunoSEQ multiplex PCR, and the TCRdb table lists in-frame clones only, not all of them. The sample yields some 120,000 clones, roughly nine tenths seen once. Material: peripheral blood, obtained on day 0 of AZD1222 vaccination. The receptor set was obtained from an adult in good health.

This chain connects TRBV29-1 to TRBJ2-5; 11 positions match TRBD1. CDR1 SQVTM and CDR2 ANQGSEA come from the germline V gene. The V segment lost 7 bases and the J segment 4 bases; nucleotides outside the gene matches: 2. CDR3 length equals 12 residues. For the CDR3, the DNA is TGCAGCGCGGACAGGGGGCCAGAGACCCAGTACTTC. It codes for CSADRGPETQYF. Full variable domain (remainder filled in from reference TRBV29-1 and TRBJ2-5): SAVISQKPSRDICQRGTSLTIQCQVDSQVTMMFWYRQQPGQSLTLIATANQGSEATYESGFVIDKFPISRPNLTFSTLTVSNMSPEDSSIYLCSADRGPETQYFGPGTRLLVL.

To note about this clone: No conserved phenylalanine or tryptophan is present at the end of the CDR3, so a read error is the likely explanation. No DNA is shown, since the ends of the CDR3 on it are uncertain; the CDR3 is the one TCRdb lists. The gene calls are TRBV12-2 and TRBJ1-2; TRBD1, the table's D call, lacks a check against the DNA. TRBV12-2 represents a pseudogene. From its first to its last residue, the CDR3 has 14 amino acids. This CDR3 is CASRLAGDRGYRPM.

In its sample, this clone was seen once. The chain carries TRBV30 and TRBJ1-6, with D perhaps matching TRBD1 (5 bases). V was trimmed by 0 bases and J by 10 bases, leaving 10 bases between them. CDR1 and CDR2 (germline): GTSNPN, SVGIG (reference sequence). This CDR3 has 13 residues. The CDR3 here is CAWSVQGRSPLHF. The DNA of the CDR3 is TGTGCCTGGAGTGTCCAGGGTAGGTCACCCCTCCACTTT.

CDR3 protein: CASSGTGAGEAFF. As DNA, the CDR3 is TGCGCCAGCAGCGGAACAGGGGCTGGTGAAGCTTTCTTT. The genes are TRBV4-3 and TRBJ1-1; 7 bases are shared with TRBD1. Germline V CDR1 and CDR2: LGHNA, YSLEER. The CDR3 loop spans 13 amino acids. V was clipped by 5 bases and J by 7 bases; unmatched bases: 7.

The V call is TRBV19, the J call TRBJ1-5, with D uncertain. This CDR3 is built from 14 residues. CDR1 and CDR2 from the germline V gene are LNHDA and SQIVND (reference sequence). The germline V and J ends were trimmed by 2 bases and 4 bases, with 9 bases remaining between them. In DNA form, the CDR3 reads TGTGCCAGTAGTATATATGGCAGAAATCAGCCCCAGCATTTT. Translating it yields CASSIYGRNQPQHF.

The chain joins TRBV30 to TRBJ2-7, with 12 bases identical to TRBD1. This CDR3 region has 19 residues. V lost 0 bases, J lost 0 bases, and 12 bases stayed unmatched. CDR1 and CDR2 from the germline V gene are GTSNPN and SVGIG (reference sequence). The CDR3 reads CAWSVRGTGGGGSSYEQYF. The CDR3, as DNA: TGTGCCTGGAGTGTACGGGGGACAGGGGGCGGGGGTAGCTCCTACGAGCAGTACTTC.